The 14 T cell receptor beta chains given below trace back to one sample, sequenced in a study of T cell responses to AZD1222 COVID-19 vaccine. Produced via immunoSEQ multiplex PCR; TCRdb's table is partial and in-frame only. The sample lists more than 120,000 clones; approximately 90% were seen once. The sequencing used peripheral blood, collected 28 days after the second AZD1222 dose. The source is an adult who received the AZD1222 COVID-19 vaccine.

The genes are TRBV27 and TRBJ1-1, with 7 bases matching TRBD1. The CDR3 is made up of 13 amino acids. Trimming removed 5 bases from V and 5 bases from J; junction bases left unmatched: 5. The germline V gene has CDR1 MNHEY and CDR2 SMNVEV (reference sequence). The CDR3 DNA is TGTGCCAGCAGTCTCCTGACAGGGACTGAAGCTTTCTTT. Amino acids: CASSLLTGTEAFF.

The CDR3 sequence: CASREQGSKLFF. The DNA for the CDR3 is TGTGCCAGCAGAGAACAGGGAAGCAAACTGTTTTTT. The rearrangement links TRBV28 to TRBJ1-4; the D gene is possibly TRBD1 (6 bases). Trimming took 6 bases from V and 11 from J, leaving 13 bases between them. The CDR3 extends over 12 amino acids. The germline gives CDR1 MDHEN, CDR2 SYDVKM.

The chain employs TRBV5-1 and TRBJ2-5; D gene uncertain. The V end was cut by 3 bases, the J end by 2 bases, with 5 bases between. The CDR3 has 12 residues. Germline CDR1 and CDR2: SGHRS and YFSETQ. The CDR3 spells CASSYPQETQYF. The CDR3 bases are TGCGCCAGCAGCTACCCGCAAGAGACCCAGTACTTC.

The rearrangement joins TRBV4-3 to TRBJ1-6; D is possibly TRBD1 (6 bases). V was cut by 0 bases and J by 9 bases, with 12 bases left in between. This CDR3 spans 15 amino acids. The germline V gene encodes CDR1 LGHNA and CDR2 YSLEER. The CDR3 DNA sequence: TGCGCCAGCAGCCAAGATAGCAGGGGAACTTCACCCCTCCACTTT. It encodes CASSQDSRGTSPLHF.

This clone was counted a single time. The V and J genes are TRBV3-1 (or the pseudogene TRBV3-2) and TRBJ1-4; D gene ambiguous. The germline V gene has CDR1 LGHDT and CDR2 YNNKEL (reference sequence). This CDR3 spans 13 amino acids. V lost 0 bases and J 6 bases, leaving 5 bases between the germline ends. The CDR3 here is CASSQDQDEKLFF. CDR3 sequence (DNA): TGTGCCAGCAGCCAAGACCAGGATGAAAAACTGTTTTTT.

The chain employs TRBV19 and TRBJ2-7; 7 bases line up with TRBD1. V was pared by 3 bases and J by 0 bases, with 8 bases of the junction left unmatched. Germline loops: CDR1 LNHDA, CDR2 SQIVND (reference sequence). The CDR3 covers 16 residues. This chain's CDR3 is CASSISGQQSSYEQYF. The CDR3 region has the DNA TGTGCCAGTAGTATCTCGGGACAGCAAAGCTCCTACGAGCAGTACTTC.

This clone has only one observation. The chain recombines TRBV28 with TRBJ2-7, with TRBD2 identical over 7 bases. V lost 1 base to trimming and J lost 6 bases; unmatched junction nucleotides: 12. The CDR3 has 16 amino acids. Germline V gene lookup returns CDR1 MDHEN and CDR2 SYDVKM. CDR3 in DNA: TGTGCCAGCAGTTTATTTCGGAGCGGGAAGGGTGCCGAGCAGTACTTC. Protein sequence: CASSLFRSGKGAEQYF.

This sequence joins TRBV7-8 and TRBJ1-6; 9 bases match TRBD1. Looked up from germline, CDR1 is SGHVS and CDR2 is FQNEAQ. The ends lost 3 bases at V and 3 bases at J; junction bases unmatched: 3. The CDR3 contains 16 residues. The CDR3 region has the DNA TGTGCCAGCAGCTTCGGGACAGGGCTCTATAATTCACCCCTCCACTTT. Translating gives CASSFGTGLYNSPLHF.

This chain joins TRBV5-5 and TRBJ2-1; 13 positions agree with TRBD2. This CDR3 comprises 16 residues. CDR1 is SGHKS, CDR2 YYEKEE, per germline (reference sequence). The V gene end was trimmed by 6 bases and the J gene end by 4 bases; junction bases not matched to a gene: 7. The CDR3 nucleotides read TGTGCCAGCACCAGGACTAGCGGGAGAGATTACAATGAGCAGTTCTTC. Encoded protein: CASTRTSGRDYNEQFF. The whole variable domain, remainder taken from reference TRBV5-5 and TRBJ2-1, is DAGVTQSPTHLIKTRGQQVTLRCSPISGHKSVSWYQQVLGQGPQFIFQYYEKEERGRGNFPDRFSARQFPNYSSELNVNALLLGDSALYLCASTRTSGRDYNEQFFGPGTRLTVL.

The DNA for the CDR3 is TGTGCCAGCAGCTGGGAAAGAGGGCGAGGCACTGAAGCTTTCTTT. This sequence encodes CASSWERGRGTEAFF. The genes are TRBV5-4 and TRBJ1-1; D unresolved. Between the trimmed V and J ends, which lost 3 bases and 4 bases, there was a span of 16 bases. In germline, CDR1 is SGHNT, CDR2 YYREEE (reference sequence). This CDR3 spans 15 amino acids.

This clone is a singleton in its sample. This chain uses TRBV19 with TRBJ1-4; the D gene is possibly TRBD1 (5 bases). Germline V lookup: CDR1 LNHDA, CDR2 SQIVND (reference sequence). The CDR3 runs 15 residues. V lost 3 bases and J 5 bases, leaving 13 bases between the germline ends. CDR3 residues: CASSMGGGSNEKLFF. For the CDR3, the DNA is TGTGCCAGTAGTATGGGGGGAGGGTCCAATGAAAAACTGTTTTTT.

V gene TRBV3-1 (or the pseudogene TRBV3-2) combines with J gene TRBJ2-5; possibly TRBD1 for D (6 bases). The CDR3 has 15 residues. Germline loops: CDR1 LGHDT, CDR2 YNNKEL (reference sequence). With 2 bases removed from V and 5 bases from J, the gap between germline ends came to 15 bases. CDR3 sequence reads: CASSQSGQEGETQYF. CDR3 sequence (DNA): TGTGCCAGCAGCCAATCGGGACAAGAAGGGGAGACCCAGTACTTC.

This clone was seen once. The chain joins TRBV6-4 to TRBJ1-5; TRBD1 might be the D (6 bases). This CDR3 is 15 amino acids long. Trimming cost V 2 bases and J 4 bases, with 12 bases left between them. From germline, CDR1 is MRHNA and CDR2 SNTAGT. CDR3: CASSDTTGWNQPQHF. CDR3 sequence (DNA): TGTGCCAGCAGTGACACCACAGGGTGGAATCAGCCCCAGCATTTT.

This chain connects TRBV13 to TRBJ1-3; D is unclear. The germline V and J ends were trimmed by 2 bases and 0 bases, with 11 bases remaining between them. The germline gives CDR1 PRHDT, CDR2 FYEKMQ (reference sequence). CDR3 length: 16 residues. The CDR3 here is CASSLWFPSSGNTIYF. The CDR3 DNA follows: TGTGCCAGCAGCTTATGGTTTCCGAGCTCTGGAAACACCATATATTTT.